One T cell receptor (beta chain) is described in this entry. Its antigen specificity is not known. Per-base quality was not reported, and no clone a single base away is much larger than it. In total, roughly 710 healthy bone marrow donors made up the cohort. All cohort members were sampled while nominally healthy, although unrecorded immune exposures were likely present. The donor was CMV seronegative and belonged to the group of 380 or so seronegative cohort members. A peripheral blood sample was provided by each donor, and peripheral blood mononuclear cells were used for TCR beta sequencing. The Qiagen DNeasy Blood Extraction Kit was used to extract genomic DNA from the blood cell samples. Receptor amplification or capture employed the immunoSEQ multiplex PCR assay. For the multiplex PCR, a mixture combining 60 forward primers for TCR Vbeta segments and 13 reverse primers for TCR Jbeta segments was used. The CDR3 region of rearranged TCR beta genes was amplified from genomic DNA with a multiplex PCR assay. The amplified TCR beta libraries were sequenced on the Illumina HiSeq System as 87-base-pair reads. Processing in the source paper ran as follows. Across the 670 or so repertoires, a later analysis counted tens of millions of unique TCR beta chains, some 11 million of which were shared by at least two donors. Raw reads were error-corrected and collapsed into unique sequences with a nearest-neighbor algorithm that merged closely related sequences to remove PCR and sequencing errors. V, D and J gene segments were assigned by aligning CDR3 sequences to IMGT reference sequences. For a sequence to be retained, at least a six-nucleotide match to both a V gene segment and a J gene segment was required. Rearrangements were called productive when the CDR3 lacked stop codons and stayed in frame with V and J; all others were non-productive. Following IMGT convention, CDR3 was defined as the stretch from the second conserved V-encoded cysteine up to the conserved J-encoded phenylalanine. The earlier analysis of more than 450 of the donors excluded sequences that lacked an unambiguous match to a single V gene segment. An earlier analysis of about 600 of the donors called V segments functional above 56.7% productive rearrangements and segregating when the between-donor standard deviation exceeded 5%. A statistical classification framework was built to diagnose cytomegalovirus status from the catalog of TCR beta chain sequences. A later analysis assigned V and J genes by comparing TCR nucleotide sequences with IMGT/GENE-DB human TR gene sequences. In a later analysis, CDR3 sequences and most-parsimonious VDJ recombination scenarios were assigned using the TCRdist pipeline. In a later analysis, each TCR beta chain was defined by its CDR3 amino acid sequence together with its V-gene family, and reads lacking a unique V-gene family were excluded. A later analysis removed several hundred highly shared, low-generation-probability nucleotide sequences to deal with suspected cross-contamination and a sequencing artifact. In a later analysis, a clonal expansion index was calculated for each public chain from normalized within-repertoire ranks of inferred template counts. Generation probabilities in a later analysis came from a VDJ recombination model fitted to out-of-frame rearrangements, and those results were checked against IGoR. In a later analysis, hypergeometric tests were used to score TCR-TCR, TCR-HLA and TCR-CMV co-occurrence, with a repertoire-size bias correction applied to TCR pairs. A later analysis estimated false discovery rates by permuting HLA or CMV assignments 20 times. In a later analysis, co-occurring TCRs were grouped using DBSCAN, with TCRdist sequence similarity added in when clustering inside HLA-allele-positive subsets. For co-occurrence clustering, repertoires with fewer than 30,000 or more than 120,000 public chains were excluded, along with a handful of repertoires with anomalous nucleotide sharing. TCRdb took this table from immuneACCESS and kept in-frame rearrangements with V and J called. Such tables lack part of the clones; where checked against another copy, unresolved V genes explain under half of the gap, and the rest is unexplained. V and J calls and clone size are given by that table; D and trimming were obtained from the DNA. This sample has 59,000 or so clones in its table, and about 85% of those were observed once. About 10% of the sample lies in the top ten.

The data were taken from a study of cytomegalovirus exposure and HLA in healthy donors (dated by TCRdb to the late 2010s). At the level of the whole study: According to an earlier analysis of around 600 of the donors, about 179 million T cells yielded over 90 million unique TCR beta sequences and approximately 300 Gb of sequence data. HLA typing covered class I and class II loci at four-digit resolution. The study used immunosequencing to profile the T cell repertoires of 666 subjects and linked those repertoires to cytomegalovirus serostatus. A separate validation cohort of roughly 120 different subjects was used in addition to the roughly 640-subject first cohort. High-throughput TCR immunosequencing, statistical association of individual TCRs with disease status, and machine learning were combined to predict cytomegalovirus infection status. A later analysis re-analyzed previously published TCR beta repertoires from roughly 600 donors and added high-resolution HLA genotyping to study TCR occurrence patterns. Typing coverage varied by locus: roughly 629-640 donors for A, B, C, DRB1 and DQB1; around 560 for DQA1; more than 600 for DPA1; roughly 470 for DPB1. Among around 400 genotyped donors of the cohort, an average of approximately 230,000 unique TCR beta nucleotide sequences were sequenced per donor, roughly 18% of them non-productive. The study aimed to test whether cataloging public T cell receptors could reveal signatures of past pathogen exposure. Every repertoire in the discovery cohort had been generated on one and the same sequencing platform. Several DR-DQ haplotypes were handled as single units for association and clustering because linkage in the cohort was strong. Among the 398 genotyped donors, around 79% belonged to the genetic ancestry cluster associated with self-reported Caucasian donors. A later genetic analysis used genome-wide SNP genotypes for about 65% of the 666 donors, treating that subset as a discovery cohort. In the later analysis, no new phenotypic data were used to find candidate immune exposures; instead, reliance was placed on TCR beta sequences and their occurrence across donors. To decide whether each TCR beta V gene segment behaved as functional or pseudogenic, an earlier analysis of some 600 of the donors relied on high-throughput TCR beta sequencing. Donor age, sex, ethnicity and CMV serostatus were compiled together with the repertoire data. Roughly 300 gigabases of sequencing data and around 90 million unique TCR sequences made up an early release that covered over 550 HLA-typed donors.

CDR1 SGHDT and CDR2 YYEEEE are derived from the germline V gene. The CDR3 measures 16 amino acids from cysteine to phenylalanine. The retained sequence is limited to the CDR3, 48 bases, with the frame set at the first base. Germline trimming amounts to 2 bases on V and 2 bases on J, with 3 as the count of junction bases outside the gene matches. The paper's findings and limits, for the study overall: In an earlier analysis of roughly 560 of the donors, most TCR beta V segments were observed in productive rearrangements about 87% or about 30% of the time, broadly matching IMGT annotations. According to a later analysis, parvovirus B19, influenza, CMV and Epstein-Barr virus appeared linked to several top co-occurrence clusters. At a false discovery rate of 0.05, a later analysis linked some 17,000 TCR beta sequences to specific HLA alleles. Three of the identified cytomegalovirus-associated TCR beta chains were confirmed in vitro to be specific for cytomegalovirus antigens. The only immune exposure information available for the cohort was CMV serostatus. The study gave a list of over 150 TCR beta chains associated with cytomegalovirus. A further reported finding was that TCR beta sequences accurately predicted the HLA-A and HLA-B alleles for most subjects in the first cohort. The classifier was reported to diagnose cytomegalovirus status with high specificity and sensitivity in both the original and validation cohorts. In a later genetic analysis, fewer N-insertions in productive TCRs were reported among donors in an Asian-associated ancestry cluster than the roughly 640-donor mean. Presence/absence analyses assumed roughly uniform sequencing depth across donors, an assumption that may not hold. Most TCR sequences were observed very rarely across donors, whereas some public TCRs were present in many individuals. Because some donors lacked HLA typing at each locus, the association tests relied only on the typed subset. Because counts were too low, around 18 rarely observed V segments, including chromosome 9 orphons, were left out of the earlier analysis of approximately 500 of the donors. In a later analysis, TCR association rates were found to vary across HLA loci, with the most associated TCRs seen for DRB1 alleles and the fewest for HLA-C alleles. In a later genetic analysis, a missense DCLRE1C variant was associated with V-gene and J-gene trimming of TCR beta chains, and the association was replicated in an independent cohort. A later analysis found that most CMV-associated TCR beta chains appeared HLA-restricted, with HLA associations seemingly driven largely by CMV exposure. The sequencing pipeline was judged likely to have produced a cluster of highly shared sequence variants as a technical artifact. Linkage disequilibrium might explain the correlated functional status among segregating V segments, but an unknown experimental factor could not be ruled out. Some IMGT-functional V segments, including TRBV6-2 and TRBV6-3, could not be told apart with the 87-base-pair reads, so those segments were excluded. It was suggested by the authors that the approach could potentially be generalized to other disease states and immunological phenotypes. In a later analysis, HLA-associated TCR beta chains showed more clonal expansion and lower generation probabilities than non-associated chains that were equally common. The cohort was sequenced for TCR beta chains only, and without alpha or paired-chain data the features that could be detected were limited. Strong co-occurrence of HLA alleles, especially DR and DQ, made assigning TCR associations to individual alleles difficult.

The chain was built from TRBV5-6 and TRBJ1-5, with 11 junctional bases fitting TRBD1. The sequence came from a female donor in good health and CMV-seronegative. The sample was PBMCs. The CDR3: CASSFGQGAGNQPQHF. The DNA sequence reads TGTGCCAGCAGCTTCGGACAGGGGGCCGGCAATCAGCCCCAGCATTTT. The CDR3 plus the reference TRBV5-6 and TRBJ1-5 genes for the other parts give the full variable domain: DAGVTQSPTHLIKTRGQQVTLRCSPKSGHDTVSWYQQALGQGPQFIFQYYEEEERQRGNFPDRFSGHQFPNYSSELNVNALLLGDSALYLCASSFGQGAGNQPQHFGDGTRLSIL.